A selection of T cell receptor beta chains follows, all from one sample in a study of blood T cells in healthy people across ages. TCRdb re-called the 5' RACE reads with MiXCR, one entry per CDR3 protein. The sample records 1.5 million to 2 million distinct CDR3 sequences, roughly 49% being singletons. The material sequenced was blood. These receptors were taken from a middle-aged woman in good health. Each CDR3 is given with its conserved first and last residue. Each record gives: CDR3 protein, CDR3 DNA, V gene, clone size, D gene, J gene. The D gene is left open where the match is weak. The listing skips clone size in some rows; elsewhere it reads once, few, many or a size class.

CACSYSRLSSYNEQFF | TGTGCCTGCAGTTACTCGAGACTGAGCTCCTACAATGAGCAGTTCTTC | TRBV6-5 | - | - | TRBJ2-1
CASSQGGETYEQYF | TGTGCCAGCAGCCAAGGTGGAGAAACCTACGAGCAGTACTTC | TRBV4-2 | few | - | TRBJ2-7
CAIQRDNSSYNEQFF | TGTGCCATCCAGCGTGACAACAGCTCCTACAATGAGCAGTTCTTC | TRBV7-8 | - | - | TRBJ2-1
CASGGRGETQYF | TGTGCCAGCGGGGGGAGGGGAGAGACCCAGTACTTC | TRBV28 | - | TRBD2 | TRBJ2-5
CASSQETPGGGYTF | TGCGCCAGCAGCCAAGAAACCCCGGGGGGAGGCTACACCTTC | TRBV4-1 | - | - | TRBJ1-2
CASVAGQTSLSNEQFF | TGTGCCAGCGTAGCAGGGCAGACTAGCCTCAGCAATGAGCAGTTCTTC | TRBV27 | once | TRBD2 | TRBJ2-1
CASSQGSSGGTDTQYF | TGTGCCAGCAGCCAAGGGAGTAGCGGGGGCACAGATACGCAGTATTTT | TRBV4-2 | few | TRBD2 | TRBJ2-3
CASSQETRDIEYVEQYF | TGCGCCAGCAGCCAAGAGACTCGAGACATAGAGTACGTCGAGCAGTACTTC | TRBV4-1 | few | - | TRBJ2-7
CSARRGAIEKLFF | TGCAGTGCTAGAAGGGGGGCGATTGAAAAACTGTTTTTT | TRBV20-1 | - | - | TRBJ1-4
CASRRTGGPDTQYF | TGTGCTAGTCGTCGGACAGGGGGGCCAGATACGCAGTATTTT | TRBV12-5 | few | TRBD1 | TRBJ2-3
CAISLGGANYGYTF | TGTGCCATTAGTCTCGGGGGTGCTAACTATGGCTACACCTTC | TRBV7-2 | - | - | TRBJ1-2
CASSYKSGGPDTQYF | TGTGCCAGCAGTTACAAATCGGGGGGCCCAGATACGCAGTATTTT | TRBV6-6 | - | - | TRBJ2-3
CSASQTLGETQYF | TGCAGTGCTAGTCAGACTTTGGGAGAGACCCAGTACTTC | TRBV20-1 | - | - | TRBJ2-5
CSARDPWRNSGANVLTF | TGCAGTGCTAGAGATCCTTGGCGGAACTCTGGGGCCAACGTCCTGACTTTC | TRBV20-1 | - | - | TRBJ2-6
CASSPGQLFYEQYF | TGCGCCAGCAGCCCGGGACAACTCTTCTACGAGCAGTACTTC | TRBV5-1 | - | - | TRBJ2-7
CSGWTGGTDTQYF | TGCAGCGGCTGGACAGGGGGGACAGATACGCAGTATTTT | TRBV29-1 | - | TRBD1 | TRBJ2-3
CASSRSQPGVYEQYF | TGTGCCAGCAGCAGAAGCCAACCGGGGGTATACGAGCAGTACTTC | TRBV7-2 | few | - | TRBJ2-7
CSATRTGGTEAFF | TGCAGTGCTACGCGGACTGGGGGGACTGAAGCTTTCTTT | TRBV20-1 | few | - | TRBJ1-1
CASSLRGAGGRNIQYF | TGTGCCAGCAGTTTGAGGGGGGCCGGAGGGAGGAACATTCAGTACTTC | TRBV12-3/TRBV12-4 | - | - | TRBJ2-4
CASSLRGIYEQYF | TGTGCCAGCAGTTTACGGGGCATCTACGAGCAGTACTTC | TRBV12-3/TRBV12-4 | - | - | TRBJ2-7
CASSLKPGPNDRKLFF | TGTGCCAGCAGTTTAAAACCGGGACCGAACGACAGAAAACTGTTTTTT | TRBV6-5 | - | - | TRBJ1-4
CASSYSTGVSLNTEAFF | TGTGCCAGCAGTTACTCCACAGGGGTGTCCTTGAACACTGAAGCTTTCTTT | TRBV6-6 | - | TRBD1 | TRBJ1-1
CASSLVGELAQPQHF | TGTGCCAGCAGCTTAGTAGGGGAGCTCGCTCAGCCCCAGCATTTT | TRBV7-9 | - | - | TRBJ1-5
CASSQDREGRAYEQYF | TGCGCCAGCAGCCAAGACAGAGAGGGCAGGGCCTACGAGCAGTACTTC | TRBV4-3 | - | - | TRBJ2-7
CASSLVSGFADTQYF | TGCGCCAGCAGCTTGGTTTCGGGGTTCGCAGATACGCAGTATTTT | TRBV5-1 | - | - | TRBJ2-3
CASSSGLNSYNEQYF | TGTGCCAGCAGCTCAGGACTTAACAGCTACAATGAGCAGTACTTC | TRBV7-8 | - | - | TRBJ2-7
CASSQEAVGQSIETQYF | TGTGCCAGCAGCCAAGAGGCGGTTGGACAGAGTATCGAGACCCAGTACTTC | TRBV4-2 | - | - | TRBJ2-5
CSVEAGPETQYF | TGCAGCGTTGAAGCAGGGCCGGAGACCCAGTACTTC | TRBV29-1 | - | - | TRBJ2-5
CASGPTGLMNSPLHF | TGTGCCAGTGGACCTACGGGACTGATGAATTCACCCCTCCACTTT | TRBV2 | - | - | TRBJ1-6
CASRHRGRGDYGYTF | TGTGCCAGCAGACACAGGGGGCGCGGGGACTATGGCTACACCTTC | TRBV11-1 | - | TRBD1 | TRBJ1-2
CATSGGGTGDTQYF | TGTGCCACCAGCGGGGGCGGGACCGGGGATACGCAGTATTTT | TRBV15 | - | - | TRBJ2-3
CSVAGVSSGANVLTF | TGCAGCGTTGCGGGGGTTAGCTCTGGGGCCAACGTCCTGACTTTC | TRBV29-1 | - | - | TRBJ2-6
CATSGHSSGTYEQYF | TGTGCCACCAGCGGTCACTCTAGCGGCACCTACGAGCAGTACTTC | TRBV15 | few | TRBD2 | TRBJ2-7
CDSTPGKRGYYGYTF | TGTGACAGCACCCCGGGAAAGCGGGGCTACTATGGCTACACCTTC | TRBV12-3/TRBV12-4 | - | - | TRBJ1-2
CASSPRTGGENQPQHF | TGTGCCAGCAGCCCACGGACAGGGGGCGAAAATCAGCCCCAGCATTTT | TRBV5-5 | - | TRBD1 | TRBJ1-5
CASSLTRVSGANVLTF | TGTGCCAGCAGCTTAACACGGGTCTCTGGGGCCAACGTCCTGACTTTC | TRBV7-8 | - | - | TRBJ2-6
CASSQDRRRGGYNEQFF | TGCGCCAGCAGCCAAGATAGGAGACGGGGGGGCTACAATGAGCAGTTCTTC | TRBV4-3 | - | TRBD2 | TRBJ2-1
CASSIGLGGGNEQFF | TGCGCCAGCAGCATTGGACTAGGTGGTGGGAATGAGCAGTTCTTC | TRBV5-1 | few | TRBD2 | TRBJ2-1
CSVRGQGRGQDTQYF | TGCAGCGTTAGAGGACAGGGGAGGGGGCAGGATACGCAGTATTTT | TRBV29-1 | - | TRBD1 | TRBJ2-3